Shown below are 20 T cell receptor beta chains from a single sample sequenced in a study of T cells in Graves' hyperthyroidism and ophthalmopathy. The TCR beta CDR3 regions underwent amplification using RNA transcripts as the source. The HTBI primer set was used in a first-round RT-PCR of the TCR CDR3. TCRdb reprocessed the multiplex PCR reads via MiXCR and lists one record per CDR3 protein. The sample contains roughly 420,000 distinct CDR3 sequences, approximately 14% of which appear only once. Sample: blood. These receptors came from a woman between 18 and 29 years old with Graves' hyperthyroidism.

Ten or more counts support this clonotype. CDR3 region: CAWSGYRGFSYNEQFF. DNA for the CDR3: TGTGCCTGGAGTGGCTATCGGGGATTCTCCTACAATGAGCAGTTCTTC. The genes are TRBV30 and TRBJ2-1; possible D gene TRBD2, 5 bases. This CDR3 has 16 residues. Trimming left V 1 base short and J 0 bases short, with 13 bases between. The germline V gene has CDR1 GTSNPN and CDR2 SVGIG (reference sequence).

This clonotype was seen ten or more times. This chain links TRBV2 with TRBJ1-1; the match to TRBD1 covers 8 bases. The CDR3 has 11 residues. The V gene's germline CDR1 is SNHLY and CDR2 FYNNEI. Germline trimming cut 8 bases from V and 10 bases from J; bases unmatched to any gene: 6. CDR3 sequence: CASGGQGRAFF. The DNA of the CDR3 is TGTGCCAGCGGAGGACAGGGTCGAGCTTTCTTT.

This clonotype was recorded a few times. The chain recombines TRBV7-9 with TRBJ2-1, with D perhaps TRBD2 (5 bases). Per germline, CDR1 SEHNR and CDR2 FQNEAQ (reference sequence). V was clipped by 0 bases and J by 9 bases, with 12 bases between them. CDR3 length: 14 residues. CDR3 in amino acids: CASSLAPSRGEQFF. In DNA, the CDR3 is TGTGCCAGCAGCTTAGCGCCTTCCCGGGGTGAGCAGTTCTTC. Full variable domain (rest looked up from reference TRBV7-9 and TRBJ2-1): DTGVSQNPRHKITKRGQNVTFRCDPISEHNRLYWYRQTLGQGPEFLTYFQNEAQLEKSRLLSDRFSAERPKGSFSTLEIQRTEQGDSAMYLCASSLAPSRGEQFFGPGTRLTVL.

This clonotype was observed many times. The chain has TRBV2 and TRBJ2-5; D gene uncertain. The CDR3 totals 15 residues. Per germline, CDR1 SNHLY and CDR2 FYNNEI. Trimming removed 6 bases from V and 5 bases from J, with 19 bases in between. CDR3 sequence (DNA): TGTGCCAGCAGGGAACCGGGCGCCCCGGGTGAGACCCAGTACTTC. It yields the protein CASREPGAPGETQYF. Together with reference TRBV2 and TRBJ2-5, the CDR3 gives the full variable domain: EPEVTQTPSHQVTQMGQEVILRCVPISNHLYFYWYRQILGQKVEFLVSFYNNEISEKSEIFDDQFSVERPDGSNFTLKIRSTKLEDSAMYFCASREPGAPGETQYFGPGTRLLVL.

The V and J genes are TRBV13 and TRBJ2-7; D is unclear. With 5 bases removed from V and 5 bases from J, the gap between germline ends came to 16 bases. This CDR3 has 14 amino acids. Looked up from germline, CDR1 is PRHDT and CDR2 is FYEKMQ (reference sequence). The CDR3, as DNA: TGTGCCAGCAGCCCGAGCCCGGAAAGGGACGAGCAGTACTTC. Translating gives CASSPSPERDEQYF.

This clonotype was seen repeatedly, ten times or more. J is TRBJ2-7 and V is TRBV2; D unresolved. Germline V lookup: CDR1 SNHLY, CDR2 FYNNEI. This CDR3 comprises 12 residues. V shed 7 bases and J shed 0 bases, with 7 bases lying between them. As DNA, the CDR3 is TGTGCCAGCACCGGCAGCTCCTACGAGCAGTACTTC. Its translation is CASTGSSYEQYF.

CDR3 sequence reads: CASSPEGYSNQPQHF. The DNA of the CDR3 is TGTGCCAGCAGCCCCGAAGGATATAGCAATCAGCCCCAGCATTTT. The V and J genes are TRBV27 and TRBJ1-5; no clear D. CDR1 is MNHEY and CDR2 is SMNVEV in the germline V gene (reference sequence). The CDR3 sequence is 15 residues long. V gave up 6 bases and J gave up 0 bases, with 12 bases separating them.

This clonotype was counted many times. This chain joins TRBV12-3 or TRBV12-4 and TRBJ2-1; TRBD2 matches 8 bases. V trimming: 2 bases; J trimming: 7 bases; junction bases outside the gene matches: 7. The CDR3 is made up of 15 amino acids. For the CDR3, the DNA is TGTGCCAGCAGTTTACTGGGTAGCGGGATAAATGAGCAGTTCTTC. It translates to CASSLLGSGINEQFF.

The chain carries TRBV2 and TRBJ2-2, with 14 nucleotides matching TRBD2. The germline V gene has CDR1 SNHLY and CDR2 FYNNEI. This CDR3 has 15 amino acids. The J segment lost 9 bases and the V segment lost 8 bases, leaving 8 bases of the junction unmatched. This CDR3 is CASGFGLAGGRELFF. CDR3 nucleotide sequence: TGTGCCAGCGGATTTGGACTAGCGGGAGGCCGGGAGCTGTTTTTT. The full variable domain, with the rest looked up from reference TRBV2 and TRBJ2-2, is EPEVTQTPSHQVTQMGQEVILRCVPISNHLYFYWYRQILGQKVEFLVSFYNNEISEKSEIFDDQFSVERPDGSNFTLKIRSTKLEDSAMYFCASGFGLAGGRELFFGEGSRLTVL.

At least ten counts were recorded for this clonotype. The V call is TRBV6-5, the J call TRBJ2-1; TRBD2 agrees at 14 bases. The CDR3 consists of 16 residues. Germline V lookup: CDR1 MNHEY, CDR2 SVGAGI. The trim removed 2 bases at V and 8 bases at J, leaving 5 bases unmatched. CDR3 DNA: TGTGCCAGCAGTTACGGGACTAGCGGGAGTCTCGATGAGCAGTTCTTC. Translation: CASSYGTSGSLDEQFF.

This clonotype was picked up many times. The V and J genes are TRBV27 and TRBJ2-7; no clear D. Germline V gene data show CDR1 as MNHEY and CDR2 as SMNVEV (reference sequence). The V gene lost 0 bases and the J gene lost 4 bases, with 7 bases spanning the gap. This CDR3 has 13 amino acids. CDR3 sequence (DNA): TGTGCCAGCAGTTTATCGCAAGGTTACGAGCAGTACTTC. Encoded protein: CASSLSQGYEQYF.

This clonotype was recorded a few times. V is TRBV5-6 and J is TRBJ1-4; D possibly corresponds to TRBD1 (6 bases). V was trimmed by 2 bases and J by 7 bases, leaving 15 bases between them. The CDR3 has 15 residues. Germline CDR1 is SGHDT and CDR2 is YYEEEE. The CDR3 loop reads CASSFRSRGAEKLFF. In DNA form, the CDR3 reads TGTGCCAGCAGCTTCCGTTCCAGGGGAGCTGAAAAACTGTTTTTT. The full variable domain, rest sourced from reference TRBV5-6 and TRBJ1-4, is DAGVTQSPTHLIKTRGQQVTLRCSPKSGHDTVSWYQQALGQGPQFIFQYYEEEERQRGNFPDRFSGHQFPNYSSELNVNALLLGDSALYLCASSFRSRGAEKLFFGSGTQLSVL.

This clonotype was picked up a small number of times. This chain joins TRBV6-1 and TRBJ1-4, with 8 bases fitting TRBD1. The germline gives CDR1 MNHNS, CDR2 SASEGT. The CDR3 is 14 residues long. Germline trimming cut 6 bases from V and 6 bases from J; bases unmatched to any gene: 6. CDR3 sequence reads: CASSAMTGDEKLFF. CDR3 sequence (DNA): TGTGCCAGCAGCGCCATGACAGGGGATGAAAAACTGTTTTTT.

In its sample, this clonotype was seen a few times. This sequence joins TRBV5-1 and TRBJ2-1; a weak D match, TRBD2 (5 bases). V was shortened by 4 bases and J by 0 bases, with 11 bases between the two germline ends. CDR1 and CDR2 from the germline V gene are SGHRS and YFSETQ. The CDR3 spans 15 residues. DNA of the CDR3: TGCGCCAGCAGCACCCCCCGGGGCTCCTACAATGAGCAGTTCTTC. Its translation: CASSTPRGSYNEQFF.

This clonotype was found many times. This CDR3 reads CASSSRGGVQPQHF. CDR3 bases: TGTGCCAGCAGTTCCCGAGGGGGCGTTCAGCCCCAGCATTTT. This chain links TRBV27 with TRBJ1-5; 7 bases are a match to TRBD1. This CDR3 region has 14 residues. The germline gives CDR1 MNHEY, CDR2 SMNVEV (reference sequence). The trim removed 4 bases at V and 6 bases at J, leaving 6 bases unmatched.

The V gene is TRBV27, the J gene TRBJ2-7; TRBD2 matches at 7 bases. CDR1 is MNHEY and CDR2 is SMNVEV in the germline V gene (reference sequence). With 6 bases clipped from V and 2 bases from J, the junction kept 13 bases outside the gene matches. The CDR3 spans 16 residues. CDR3 coding DNA: TGTGCCAGCAGATTTGGGGAAACTAGCGCAACCTACGAGCAGTACTTC. Translated, it gives CASRFGETSATYEQYF.

This clonotype was recorded at least ten times. The chain is built from TRBV3-1 and TRBJ2-5; no definite D call. V lost 3 bases to trimming and J lost 5 bases, with 4 bases between them. The CDR3 runs 11 residues. The germline V gene has CDR1 LGHDT and CDR2 YNNKEL (reference sequence). The CDR3 DNA is TGTGCCAGCAGCCACTGGGAGACCCAGTACTTC. It translates to CASSHWETQYF.

As concerns this clonotype: A clone one base away is much larger, so this may be a read error. This chain joins TRBV7-9 and TRBJ2-3; no reliable D call. The CDR3 covers 14 residues. CDR1 SEHNR and CDR2 FQNEAQ come from the germline V gene (reference sequence). Written as DNA, the CDR3 is TGTGCCAGCAGCTTAACTCATGCAACAGATACGCGGTATTTT. As protein: CASSLTHATDTRYF.

This clonotype was found many times. The chain uses TRBV5-5 and TRBJ2-1; 7 bases fit TRBD1. CDR1 is SGHKS, CDR2 YYEKEE, per germline (reference sequence). The V gene end was trimmed by 4 bases and the J gene end by 8 bases; junction bases not matched to a gene: 9. The CDR3 covers 14 residues. The DNA of the CDR3 is TGTGCCAGCAGCGCCCAGACAGGGTGGTATGAGCAGTTCTTC. Its translation: CASSAQTGWYEQFF.

This clonotype was recorded a few times. This rearrangement joins TRBV7-3 to TRBJ2-1; D is perhaps TRBD2 (5 bases). Germline lookup yields CDR1 SGHTA and CDR2 FQGTGA. Trimming shortened V by 5 bases and J by 3 bases, and 20 bases separated the two germline ends. CDR3 length: 17 amino acids. The DNA of the CDR3 is TGTGCCAGCAGCCGGAGCCCGCGAGGGAGTCTCTACAATGAGCAGTTCTTC. This gives the protein CASSRSPRGSLYNEQFF. The entire variable domain, with the rest obtained from reference TRBV7-3 and TRBJ2-1, is as follows: GAGVSQTPSNKVTEKGKYVELRCDPISGHTALYWYRQSLGQGPEFLIYFQGTGAADDSGLPNDRFFAVRPEGSVSTLKIQRTERGDSAVYLCASSRSPRGSLYNEQFFGPGTRLTVL.